This T cell receptor beta chain was identified in a study of PD-1 blockade in mismatch repair-deficient tumors. With 6 bases removed from V and 0 bases from J, the gap between germline ends came to 5 bases. Germline V CDR1 and CDR2: SGHTA, FQGNSA. This CDR3 region has 12 residues. Repertoires were generated with immunoSEQ multiplex PCR, while TCRdb's copy carries only in-frame clones and drops some. The top ten hold 7.4% of the sample, which has thousands of clones, about four fifths seen once. Stated time point: archival surgical resection tumor tissue. This TCR was sampled from an adult with mismatch repair-deficient cancer. This chain joins TRBV7-2 and TRBJ2-5; weak D call: TRBD2 (5 bases). The sample was primary tumor tissue, taken from a patient treated with pembrolizumab. The CDR3 protein is CASRDYQETQYF. In DNA form, the CDR3 reads TGTGCCAGCAGGGACTACCAAGAGACCCAGTACTTC.